These T cell receptor beta chains were read from a single sample in a study of control samples from healthy donors and cancer patients. Libraries were prepared by immunoSEQ multiplex PCR; TCRdb keeps only in-frame clonotypes and omits some of them. The sample contains 73,000 or so clones, roughly 87% of which appear only once. Sequencing input: blood. These receptors were obtained from a woman in her forties or fifties in good health. CDR3s leave out the opening cysteine and the closing phenylalanine or tryptophan. Each record gives: CDR3 protein, V gene.

ASSVGLGGPQH,TRBV9
ASSGINSNQPQH,TRBV19
AWSVGGNTEAF,TRBV30
ASSRTSNEQF,TRBV5-1
ASSQYRGGGYGYT,TRBV3-1/TRBV3-2
ATSREPDRENTEAF,TRBV15
ASSPGDSSSGNTIY,TRBV18
ASSRPTGNEKLF,TRBV4-1
ASSNTGAREQY,TRBV5-5
ASSPLTGWRTEAF,TRBV6-5
ASSLAEQGSQPQH,TRBV7-8